This note documents a single T cell receptor beta chain sequence. What it recognizes is unknown. TCRdb re-called the reads through MiXCR, storing one row per CDR3 protein. The top ten hold about an eighth of the sample, which has about 770,000 distinct CDR3 sequences, roughly 29% seen once. The source of the sample is a study of T cell repertoires in cytomegalovirus infection. Study overall: CMV infection together with matching HLA type was indicated by public TCR beta signatures. The study, taken as a whole, reports: The study found HLA-C-restricted CMV-specific TCR beta clonotypes dominating the ex vivo response. Identification of carriers of CMV plus the relevant HLA was performed using cumulative public TCR beta family frequency.

The length of the CDR3 is 16 residues. The V gene end was trimmed by 0 bases and the J gene end by 10 bases; junction bases not matched to a gene: 12. The chain combines TRBV12-3 or TRBV12-4 with TRBJ1-2, with 9 bases that match TRBD1. Sequences were derived from cultured CD8+ T cells from PBMCs, sampled from culture after CMV antigen stimulation. The clonotype originates from a human donor in good health (CMV status not recorded). Some clones in this sample may be carry-over from other donors' samples. The CDR3 loop reads CASSLATPGQGRYYTF. The CDR3 DNA reads as TGTGCCAGCAGTTTAGCCACACCGGGACAGGGACGATACTACACCTTC.